This TCR beta chain appears in the sequencing data of a study of cytomegalovirus exposure and HLA in healthy donors. Study findings and constraints: Indistinguishability led to the exclusion of some V segments, TRBV6-2 and TRBV6-3 included. Associated with cytomegalovirus, according to the listing, were around 160 TCR beta chains.

The CDR3 is 13 residues long. The V and J ends lost 2 bases and 6 bases respectively, with 10 bases between them. Germline lookup yields CDR1 MNHNS and CDR2 SASEGT. Details on this clone: What it recognizes is unknown.

PCR was performed using 60 Vbeta and 13 Jbeta primers. Data came from immunoSEQ multiplex PCR; TCRdb stores just in-frame clones and leaves some out. The sample consists of roughly 110,000 clones, over 60% of them appearing once. Sequences were obtained from PBMCs. The receptor was isolated from a man in his late teens or twenties in good health and CMV-seropositive. The chain joins TRBV6-1 to TRBJ1-2; D uncertain. This CDR3 is CASSESVFDGYTF. CDR3 bases: TGTGCCAGCAGTGAATCGGTCTTCGATGGCTACACCTTC.